These 28 T cell receptor beta chains were all obtained from the same sample, sequenced in a study of blood T cell repertoires in COVID-19 (dated by TCRdb to 2019 to 2021). The library was obtained by the immunoSEQ multiplex PCR assay. TCRdb took this table from immuneACCESS and kept in-frame rearrangements with V and J called. Such tables lack part of the clones; where checked against another copy, unresolved V genes explain under half of the gap, and the rest is unexplained. A total of 400,000 or so clones appear in this sample, 75% to 90% of them only once. The leading ten clones occupy roughly 1.1% of the sample. The sequencing input was PBMCs or T cells enriched from blood (not recorded which). These receptors were collected from a man between 25 and 39 years old who had recovered from COVID-19.

In this sample, this clone turned up once. This same CDR3 is encoded by further DNA sequences in the sample. This chain uses TRBV7-2 with TRBJ1-5; no definite D call. The CDR3 consists of 13 residues. V was clipped by 3 bases and J by 4 bases, with 7 bases between them. Germline values: CDR1 SGHTA, CDR2 FQGNSA. In DNA form, the CDR3 reads TGTGCCAGCAGCTTCACGGGAAATCAGCCCCAGCATTTT. It translates to CASSFTGNQPQHF. Full variable domain (outside the CDR3, taken from reference TRBV7-2 and TRBJ1-5): GAGVSQSPSNKVTEKGKDVELRCDPISGHTALYWYRQSLGQGLEFLIYFQGNSAPDKSGLPSDRFSAERTGGSVSTLTIQRTQQEDSAVYLCASSFTGNQPQHFGDGTRLSIL.

In this sample, this clone turned up a few times. The chain's CDR3 is CASSLSGARQYF. The CDR3 coding sequence is TGTGCCAGCAGCCTTAGCGGGGCGCGCCAGTACTTC. The genes are TRBV3-1 (or the pseudogene TRBV3-2) and TRBJ2-5, with 8 positions matching TRBD2. Germline-derived CDR1 and CDR2 are LGHDT and YNNKEL (reference sequence). The CDR3 consists of 12 residues. With 4 bases clipped from V and 10 bases from J, the junction kept 5 bases outside the gene matches.

The gene calls are TRBV11-3 and TRBJ2-2, with TRBD2 matching over 9 bases. This CDR3 spans 15 amino acids. Germline V gene data show CDR1 as SGHNT and CDR2 as YENEEA. Unmatched junction bases numbered 5, after V lost 5 bases and J lost 4 bases. The DNA of the CDR3 is TGTGCCAGCAGCCCAGGGACTAGCAGCACCGGGGAGCTGTTTTTT. This codes for CASSPGTSSTGELFF.

The chain carries TRBV10-3 and TRBJ2-6, with unresolved D. The CDR3 loop spans 16 amino acids. With 4 bases removed from V and 4 bases from J, the gap between germline ends came to 14 bases. In germline, CDR1 is ENHRY, CDR2 SYGVKD. CDR3 amino acids: CAISALLGTGANVLTF. The CDR3 DNA follows: TGTGCCATCAGTGCCCTTTTGGGCACCGGGGCCAACGTCCTGACTTTC.

For this clone: Germline is not matched at one junction end, which may reflect a read error. The chain joins TRBV30 to TRBJ1-1; D is possibly TRBD1 (6 bases). Germline lookup yields CDR1 GTSNPN and CDR2 SVGIG (reference sequence). This CDR3 has 13 residues. CDR3 region: CAWSLQGNNEAFF. The CDR3 bases are TGTGCCTGGAGTTTACAGGGTAACAATGAAGCTTTCTTT.

The CDR3 nucleotides are TGTGCCAGCGGCCCATACAGGGATCAGCCCCAGCATTTT. Its protein product is CASGPYRDQPQHF. The genes are TRBV7-8 and TRBJ1-5; D perhaps matches TRBD1 (6 bases). This CDR3 comprises 13 residues. The germline V and J ends were trimmed by 8 bases and 5 bases, with 13 bases remaining between them. CDR1 SGHVS and CDR2 FQNEAQ come from the germline V gene.

The rearrangement joins TRBV5-3 to TRBJ1-1, with TRBD1 identical over 8 bases. TRBV5-3 is assigned to the ORF class and has an uncertain function. V trimming: 6 bases; J trimming: 2 bases; junction bases outside the gene matches: 12. The length of the CDR3 is 16 residues. Here the CDR3 DNA reads TGTGCCAGAATCCTTTGGGGACAGGACCGAAACACTGAAGCTTTCTTT. Translating gives CARILWGQDRNTEAFF.

The J gene is TRBJ1-2, the V gene TRBV4-2; TRBD1 aligns across 9 bases. This CDR3 is 17 amino acids long. V lost 0 bases and J lost 4; bases outside the gene matches: 9. Germline values: CDR1 LGHNA, CDR2 YNFKEQ. The CDR3 DNA is TGTGCCAGCAGCCAAGATACCCCTGACAGGGGGGCCTATGGCTACACCTTC. Amino acids: CASSQDTPDRGAYGYTF.

The genes are TRBV28 and TRBJ2-7; 7 bases agree with TRBD1. Unmatched junction bases numbered 8, after V lost 6 bases and J lost 0 bases. Germline lookup yields CDR1 MDHEN and CDR2 SYDVKM. The CDR3 runs 15 residues. The CDR3 reads CASRRQGGSSYEQYF. The CDR3 DNA is TGTGCCAGCAGAAGACAGGGCGGCAGCTCCTACGAGCAGTACTTC.

The V call is TRBV4-1, the J call TRBJ1-3; D remains ambiguous. V dropped 0 bases and J dropped 0 bases, with 6 bases sitting between them. The CDR3 extends over 15 amino acids. Germline V gene lookup returns CDR1 MGHRA and CDR2 YSYEKL. The CDR3 sequence: CASSQDPSSGNTIYF. The CDR3 DNA reads as TGCGCCAGCAGCCAAGATCCATCCTCTGGAAACACCATATATTTT.

The table lists this clone with many counts. This chain links TRBV30 with TRBJ2-6; tentative D call: TRBD2 (5 bases). The V gene's germline CDR1 is GTSNPN and CDR2 SVGIG (reference sequence). CDR3 length: 13 amino acids. With 5 bases removed from V and 3 bases from J, the gap between germline ends came to 8 bases. CDR3 protein: CAWAGSGANVLTF. For the CDR3, the DNA is TGTGCCTGGGCGGGTAGTGGGGCCAACGTCCTGACTTTC. The full variable domain, its missing parts supplied by reference TRBV30 and TRBJ2-6, is SQTIHQWPATLVQPVGSPLSLECTVEGTSNPNLYWYRQAAGRGLQLLFYSVGIGQISSEVPQNLSASRPQDRQFILSSKKLLLSDSGFYLCAWAGSGANVLTFGAGSRLTVL.

The chain has TRBV7-2 and TRBJ1-5, with D hard to call. This CDR3 comprises 16 residues. The germline V gene encodes CDR1 SGHTA and CDR2 FQGNSA. Trimming removed 2 bases from V and 3 bases from J, with 14 bases in between. DNA of the CDR3: TGTGCCAGCAGCTTAACCTTCACAGCCCCCAATCAGCCCCAGCATTTT. This sequence encodes CASSLTFTAPNQPQHF.

The chain uses TRBV29-1 and TRBJ2-7; tentative D call: TRBD1 (6 bases). Germline CDR1 reads SQVTM; CDR2 reads ANQGSEA. V dropped 8 bases and J dropped 0 bases, with 14 bases sitting between them. This CDR3 has 13 amino acids. In DNA, the CDR3 is TGCAGCACGCCAGGGGAGAGCTCCTACGAGCAGTACTTC. This encodes CSTPGESSYEQYF.

This rearrangement joins TRBV7-8 to TRBJ2-7, with D perhaps matching TRBD1 (6 bases). The germline V and J ends were trimmed by 5 bases and 2 bases, with 19 bases remaining between them. Germline V gene data show CDR1 as SGHVS and CDR2 as FQNEAQ. The CDR3 contains 16 residues. The CDR3 DNA is TGTGCCAGCAGCCCACTAGGGGGAAGTAGGACCTACGAGCAGTACTTC. Protein: CASSPLGGSRTYEQYF.

The genes are TRBV11-2 and TRBJ2-3; TRBD2 agrees at 9 bases. This CDR3 is built from 16 residues. Trimming at V came to 5 bases and at J to 0 bases, leaving 6 bases not matched to a gene. Germline CDR1 is SGHAT and CDR2 is FQNNGV. CDR3 nucleotide sequence: TGTGCCAGCAGCCCGACCACTAGCGGGAGCACAGATACGCAGTATTTT. It yields the protein CASSPTTSGSTDTQYF.

The chain uses TRBV18 and TRBJ2-3, with 9 bases lining up with TRBD2. Looked up from germline, CDR1 is KGHSH and CDR2 is LQKENI. V shed 0 bases, J shed 5 bases, and the junction held 6 bases outside the gene matches. This CDR3 spans 16 amino acids. The CDR3 DNA reads TGTGCCAGCTCACCACCGGCGGGAGGGTCTAGAGATACGCAGTATTTT. Translating gives CASSPPAGGSRDTQYF.

The chain carries TRBV20-1 and TRBJ2-1; TRBD2 aligns across 9 bases. The junction had 14 bases not matched to a gene; V was cut back by 3 bases and J by 8 bases. Germline V gene data show CDR1 as DFQATT and CDR2 as SNEGSKA (reference sequence). The CDR3 is 16 residues long. CDR3 coding DNA: TGCAGTGCTAGTCGTTGGGGGCTAGCGGGAACCTATGAGCAGTTCTTC. Protein: CSASRWGLAGTYEQFF.

This clone was seen more than once but under ten times. This chain uses TRBV13 with TRBJ2-1, with 15 bases fitting TRBD2. This CDR3 contains 18 residues. Germline V gene sequence: CDR1 PRHDT, CDR2 FYEKMQ (reference sequence). V shed 7 bases and J 2 bases; nucleotides not matched to a gene: 9. The CDR3 DNA follows: TGTGCCAGCACCTCAGGACTAGCGGGAGGGCCCCCCTACAATGAGCAGTTCTTC. It encodes CASTSGLAGGPPYNEQFF.

Remarks on this clone: The identical CDR3 is also encoded by other nucleotide sequences in the sample. The chain joins TRBV27 to TRBJ2-3, with TRBD1 as a possible D gene (5 bases). This CDR3 region has 13 residues. Trimming pared 2 bases from V and 3 bases from J, leaving 6 bases between. Germline CDR1 and CDR2: MNHEY and SMNVEV (reference sequence). CDR3 amino acids: CASSLRGTDTQYF. Written as DNA, the CDR3 is TGTGCCAGCAGTTTAAGGGGAACAGATACGCAGTATTTT.

This chain's CDR3 is CASSYGTGDSYEQYF. DNA for the CDR3: TGCGCCAGCAGCTACGGGACAGGCGACTCCTACGAGCAGTACTTC. V and J are TRBV5-1 and TRBJ2-7; 8 bases line up with TRBD1. This CDR3 has 15 residues. Germline CDR1 is SGHRS and CDR2 is YFSETQ. V was pared by 3 bases and J by 0 bases, with 5 bases of the junction left unmatched.

V is TRBV7-9 and J is TRBJ1-3; 7 nucleotides align to TRBD1. CDR1 and CDR2 from the germline V gene are SEHNR and FQNEAQ (reference sequence). This CDR3 spans 19 amino acids. The trim removed 2 bases at V and 0 bases at J, leaving 13 bases unmatched. The CDR3 sequence: CASSLPPYDRAFSGNTIYF. DNA for the CDR3: TGTGCCAGCAGCTTACCCCCATACGACAGGGCATTCTCTGGAAACACCATATATTTT.

The chain combines TRBV7-2 with TRBJ2-5; 7 positions match TRBD2. V was clipped by 2 bases and J by 5 bases; unmatched bases: 8. Per the germline V gene, CDR1 is SGHTA and CDR2 is FQGNSA. CDR3 size: 15 residues. The CDR3: CASSLSWEGWETQYF. CDR3 in DNA: TGTGCCAGCAGCTTATCGTGGGAGGGCTGGGAGACCCAGTACTTC.

V usage is TRBV2 and J usage is TRBJ2-6, with a tentative D call TRBD1 (6 bases). Trimming took 7 bases from V and 0 from J, leaving 16 bases between them. Germline V CDR1 and CDR2: SNHLY, FYNNEI. CDR3 length: 17 amino acids. In DNA, the CDR3 is TGTGCCAGCATCCGGACAGAGGCCAACTCTGGGGCCAACGTCCTGACTTTC. Translating gives CASIRTEANSGANVLTF.

This clone was recorded only once. The rearrangement joins TRBV9 to TRBJ2-1; 14 bases align to TRBD2. Germline V CDR1 and CDR2: SGDLS, YYNGEE. This CDR3 contains 19 residues. V was pared by 4 bases and J by 0 bases, with 9 bases of the junction left unmatched. For the CDR3, the DNA is TGTGCCAGCAGCCCGCCCGGGACTAGCGGGAGTTACTCCTACAATGAGCAGTTCTTC. Translating gives CASSPPGTSGSYSYNEQFF. The whole variable domain, filled in from reference TRBV9 and TRBJ2-1, reads DSGVTQTPKHLITATGQRVTLRCSPRSGDLSVYWYQQSLDQGLQFLIQYYNGEERAKGNILERFSAQQFPDLHSELNLSSLELGDSALYFCASSPPGTSGSYSYNEQFFGPGTRLTVL.

V usage is TRBV27 and J usage is TRBJ1-6; 7 positions agree with TRBD1. V lost 5 bases and J lost 3; bases outside the gene matches: 7. CDR3 length: 16 residues. Germline V gene lookup returns CDR1 MNHEY and CDR2 SMNVEV (reference sequence). CDR3 region: CASSPKWDSYNSPLHF. The CDR3 coding sequence is TGTGCCAGCAGTCCGAAATGGGACAGCTATAATTCACCCCTCCACTTT.

V usage is TRBV10-3 and J usage is TRBJ2-7; maybe TRBD1 (6 bases). Trimming stripped 5 bases from V and 0 bases from J, with 14 bases between. Germline V lookup: CDR1 ENHRY, CDR2 SYGVKD. The CDR3 is made up of 15 amino acids. The CDR3 sequence is CAISSGQMASYEQYF. In nucleotides, the CDR3 is TGTGCCATCAGTTCCGGACAGATGGCCTCCTACGAGCAGTACTTC.

This clone has only one observation. The rearrangement uses TRBV29-1 and TRBJ2-7; 7 nucleotides align to TRBD2. The CDR3 length is 14 residues. Germline CDR1 reads SQVTM; CDR2 reads ANQGSEA. The V and J ends lost 4 bases and 3 bases, in that order; junction bases with no gene match: 9. The CDR3 coding sequence is TGCAGCGTTGGGTTGGCTAGCGGAAACTACGAGCAGTACTTC. It codes for CSVGLASGNYEQYF.

The V call is TRBV18, the J call TRBJ2-7; TRBD1 aligns across 7 bases. This CDR3 spans 15 amino acids. V was clipped by 3 bases and J by 2 bases; unmatched bases: 7. Germline V gene sequence: CDR1 KGHSH, CDR2 LQKENI. The CDR3 nucleotides are TGTGCCAGCTCACCCGTCGGGACAGCACCCTACGAGCAGTACTTC. Translating it yields CASSPVGTAPYEQYF. The full variable domain, its missing parts supplied by reference TRBV18 and TRBJ2-7, is NAGVMQNPRHLVRRRGQEARLRCSPMKGHSHVYWYRQLPEEGLKFMVYLQKENIIDESGMPKERFSAEFPKEGPSILRIQQVVRGDSAAYFCASSPVGTAPYEQYFGPGTRLTVT.